One sample yielded the 21 T cell receptor beta chains listed below, sequenced in a study of T cell responses to AZD1222 COVID-19 vaccine. Method: immunoSEQ multiplex PCR; TCRdb's copy keeps in-frame clones and lacks some. The sample has under 170,000 clones, 92% seen once. The sequencing here drew on peripheral blood, taken 28 days after the second AZD1222 dose. The receptors derive from an adult who received the AZD1222 COVID-19 vaccine.

This clone turned up a few times. The same CDR3 can be traced to other DNA sequences in this sample. The chain uses TRBV5-1 and TRBJ2-5, with D perhaps given as TRBD1 or TRBD2 (5 bases each). Trimming pared 1 base from V and 4 bases from J, leaving 8 bases between. Germline V gene lookup returns CDR1 SGHRS and CDR2 YFSETQ. The CDR3 extends over 13 amino acids. CDR3 protein: CASSLPGTETQYF. The CDR3 bases are TGCGCCAGCAGCTTGCCAGGGACAGAGACCCAGTACTTC.

V usage is TRBV4-3 and J usage is TRBJ1-2; a possible D gene is TRBD1 (6 bases). The CDR3 covers 16 residues. Germline values: CDR1 LGHNA, CDR2 YSLEER. Trimming pared 5 bases from V and 4 bases from J, leaving 20 bases between. The CDR3 is CASSAQTRGWGYGYTF. The CDR3, as DNA: TGCGCCAGCAGCGCCCAAACCAGGGGTTGGGGCTATGGCTACACCTTC.

The CDR3 DNA sequence: TGTGCCAGTAGTATGAGGGATCAGCCCCAGCATTTT. Amino acids: CASSMRDQPQHF. The rearrangement joins TRBV19 to TRBJ1-5, with D uncertain. The V end lost 3 bases, the J end lost 5 bases, and 5 bases lay between the germline ends. The CDR3 is made up of 12 amino acids. Looked up from germline, CDR1 is LNHDA and CDR2 is SQIVND (reference sequence).

The V gene is TRBV30, the J gene TRBJ2-2, with D perhaps TRBD1 (6 bases). Germline V gene data show CDR1 as GTSNPN and CDR2 as SVGIG (reference sequence). V lost 3 bases and J 1 base, leaving 6 bases between the germline ends. The CDR3 totals 13 residues. CDR3 DNA: TGTGCCTGGAGGACAGGGAACACCGGGGAGCTGTTTTTT. It codes for CAWRTGNTGELFF. Full variable domain (outside the CDR3, taken from reference TRBV30 and TRBJ2-2): SQTIHQWPATLVQPVGSPLSLECTVEGTSNPNLYWYRQAAGRGLQLLFYSVGIGQISSEVPQNLSASRPQDRQFILSSKKLLLSDSGFYLCAWRTGNTGELFFGEGSRLTVL.

The chain combines TRBV5-1 with TRBJ2-2; D gene ambiguous. Trimming left V 3 bases short and J 2 bases short, with 23 bases between. Germline V CDR1 and CDR2: SGHRS, YFSETQ. This CDR3 is built from 19 residues. DNA of the CDR3: TGCGCCAGCAGCTCTCCGGGCCTAAGCGCGTGGTTAAACACCGGGGAGCTGTTTTTT. Translated, it gives CASSSPGLSAWLNTGELFF.

The chain links TRBV18 to TRBJ2-7; D is possibly TRBD1 (6 bases). Looked up from germline, CDR1 is KGHSH and CDR2 is LQKENI. CDR3 length equals 11 residues. Trimming left V 6 bases short and J 5 bases short, with 8 bases between. CDR3 loop: CASSPGDEQYF. The CDR3 region has the DNA TGTGCCAGCTCCCCAGGGGACGAGCAGTACTTC.

This CDR3 reads CASSQEASGLSSYEQYF. Written as DNA, the CDR3 is TGCGCCAGCAGCCAAGAGGCTAGCGGGCTGAGCTCCTACGAGCAGTACTTC. The genes are TRBV4-3 and TRBJ2-7, with 8 nucleotides matching TRBD2. V lost 0 bases, J lost 0 bases, and 7 bases stayed unmatched. This CDR3 is 17 amino acids long. Germline V lookup: CDR1 LGHNA, CDR2 YSLEER.

The gene calls are TRBV3-1 (or the pseudogene TRBV3-2) and TRBJ2-3, with TRBD2 identical over 9 bases. The V gene's germline CDR1 is LGHDT and CDR2 YNNKEL (reference sequence). The CDR3 consists of 17 residues. The V gene end was trimmed by 4 bases and the J gene end by 3 bases; junction bases not matched to a gene: 11. The CDR3 is CASSRKREVECTDTQYF. CDR3 in DNA: TGTGCCAGCAGCCGGAAGCGGGAGGTAGAGTGTACAGATACGCAGTATTTT.

The J gene is TRBJ2-7, the V gene TRBV5-1; 7 bases agree with TRBD1. Per germline, CDR1 SGHRS and CDR2 YFSETQ. V trimming: 4 bases; J trimming: 2 bases; junction bases outside the gene matches: 6. There are 14 residues in the CDR3. CDR3 DNA sequence: TGCGCCAGCAGCGCAACGACAGGGCCCTACGAGCAGTACTTC. As protein: CASSATTGPYEQYF.

This chain uses TRBV30 with TRBJ2-3; maybe TRBD2 (5 bases). CDR1 GTSNPN and CDR2 SVGIG come from the germline V gene (reference sequence). V was clipped by 2 bases and J by 2 bases, with 8 bases between them. This CDR3 comprises 13 residues. As DNA, the CDR3 is TGTGCCTGGAGTAACGGGGACACAGATACGCAGTATTTT. Its protein product is CAWSNGDTDTQYF.

Worth noting for this clone: This specimen includes other DNA sequences encoding the same CDR3. J is TRBJ1-5 and V is TRBV28; D uncertain. Trimming shortened V by 5 bases and J by 0 bases, and 5 bases separated the two germline ends. This CDR3 has 13 residues. CDR1 is MDHEN and CDR2 is SYDVKM in the germline V gene. The DNA for the CDR3 is TGTGCCAGCAGTCTAGATAGCAATCAGCCCCAGCATTTT. As protein: CASSLDSNQPQHF.

The chain combines TRBV12-3 or TRBV12-4 with TRBJ2-1; D not resolved. V was trimmed by 7 bases and J by 0 bases, leaving 7 bases between them. This CDR3 is 13 amino acids long. The CDR3 reads CASKVGSYNEQFF. The CDR3 DNA is TGTGCCAGCAAGGTGGGCTCCTACAATGAGCAGTTCTTC.

V usage is TRBV27 and J usage is TRBJ2-7, with 10 bases that match TRBD1. V gave up 7 bases and J gave up 4 bases; unmatched junction bases: 10. Germline CDR1 reads MNHEY; CDR2 reads SMNVEV (reference sequence). This CDR3 comprises 15 residues. As DNA, the CDR3 is TGTGCCAGCAAATCCGAGACAGGGGGCGTTTACGAGCAGTACTTC. Translating gives CASKSETGGVYEQYF.

The chain uses TRBV30 and TRBJ2-7, with D maybe TRBD1 (6 bases). Looked up from germline, CDR1 is GTSNPN and CDR2 is SVGIG (reference sequence). This CDR3 has 11 residues. Trimming took off 3 bases at V and 6 bases at J, with 9 bases between the two ends. CDR3 nucleotides: TGTGCCTGGAGGCTAGGGGGCGAGCAGTACTTC. Residues: CAWRLGGEQYF.

This sequence joins TRBV5-6 and TRBJ2-7, with 8 bases fitting TRBD1. The germline V gene has CDR1 SGHDT and CDR2 YYEEEE. The CDR3 loop spans 16 amino acids. With V trimmed by 4 bases and J by 3 bases, 12 bases remained unmatched. The CDR3 nucleotides are TGTGCCAGCAGCCCGGTCAGGGGGCGCGGGTACTACGAGCAGTACTTC. It specifies CASSPVRGRGYYEQYF.

To note about this clone: Sequence at one end of the junction differs from germline and may be a read error. The CDR3 region is CASSLLPGQGDTDTQYF. The CDR3 DNA reads TGTGCTAGCAGCTTACTCCCGGGACAGGGGGACACAGATACGCAGTATTTT. The V and J genes are TRBV7-7 and TRBJ2-3; 11 bases line up with TRBD1. CDR3 length: 17 amino acids. Germline CDR1 reads SSHAT; CDR2 reads FNYEAQ (reference sequence). The complete variable domain, with remaining parts taken from reference TRBV7-7 and TRBJ2-3, reads GAGVSQSPRYKVTKRGQDVTLRCDPISSHATLYWYQQALGQGPEFLTYFNYEAQPDKSGLPSDRFSAERPEGSISTLTIQRTEQRDSAMYRCASSLLPGQGDTDTQYFGPGTRLTVL.

The chain joins TRBV18 to TRBJ1-2; D is ambiguous. Germline V lookup: CDR1 KGHSH, CDR2 LQKENI. This CDR3 spans 13 amino acids. With 3 bases removed from V and 3 bases from J, the gap between germline ends came to 8 bases. CDR3 region: CASSPDGDYGYTF. CDR3 in DNA: TGTGCCAGCTCACCGGACGGTGACTATGGCTACACCTTC.

The J gene is TRBJ2-7, the V gene TRBV27; TRBD2 matches at 11 bases. Germline trimming cut 7 bases from V and 5 bases from J; bases unmatched to any gene: 7. The germline CDR1 and CDR2 sequences are MNHEY and SMNVEV (reference sequence). The CDR3 sequence is 14 residues long. The CDR3 loop is CASTLLAGANEQYF. The CDR3 coding sequence is TGTGCCAGCACCTTACTAGCGGGAGCCAACGAGCAGTACTTC.

The chain couples TRBV23-1 to TRBJ1-1; weak D call: TRBD1 (6 bases). TRBV23-1 is recorded as an ORF, its role being uncertain. Trimming stripped 1 base from V and 4 bases from J, with 13 bases between. The CDR3 has 15 residues. The CDR3, as DNA: TGCGCCAGCAGTCAATGTACAGGGTTGTTCACTGAAGCTTTCTTT. This gives the protein CASSQCTGLFTEAFF.

The chain uses TRBV28 and TRBJ1-2; D unresolved. This CDR3 contains 12 residues. V lost 3 bases to trimming and J lost 8 bases, with 10 bases between them. The germline CDR1 and CDR2 sequences are MDHEN and SYDVKM. CDR3 coding DNA: TGTGCCAGCAGTTTTCCCCCCTCCGGCTACACCTTC. It yields the protein CASSFPPSGYTF.

V is TRBV23-1 and J is TRBJ2-7, with 8 bases matching TRBD1. Being an ORF, TRBV23-1 has a function that is uncertain. Unmatched junction bases numbered 12, after V lost 4 bases and J lost 4 bases. The CDR3 is made up of 16 amino acids. The CDR3 is CASSPKTGDQIYEQYF. CDR3 nucleotides: TGCGCCAGCAGTCCGAAGACAGGGGATCAAATATACGAGCAGTACTTC.